This entry lists 20 T cell receptor beta chains sequenced from one sample in a study of spatial heterogeneity in lung cancer. Study-level results: Tumoral mutation counts were tracked by counts of expanded intratumoral alpha and beta TCRs.

Time point meaning: sample taken at primary tumor resection. Their antigens remain unidentified. TCRdb independently ran MiXCR on the 5' RACE reads; one entry per CDR3 protein. The data show approximately 2,800 distinct CDR3 sequences, roughly a tenth seen once. The sample here was lung tumor tissue, taken at surgery. The receptor set was obtained from a male donor with early-stage non-small cell lung cancer.

By frequency in the sample, this clonotype is medium-sized (0.01 to 0.1%). The rearrangement links TRBV20-1 to TRBJ2-7; tentatively, D is TRBD2 (5 bases). V was cut by 1 base and J by 2 bases, with 12 bases left in between. Germline assignment: CDR1 DFQATT and CDR2 SNEGSKA (reference sequence). This CDR3 region has 14 residues. CDR3 residues: CSARVTGRAYEQYF. CDR3 DNA: TGCAGTGCTAGAGTGACGGGAAGGGCCTACGAGCAGTACTTC.

This clonotype is categorized as medium-sized. The chain carries TRBV6-2 or TRBV6-3 and TRBJ2-1; D not certain. The CDR3 totals 11 residues. V dropped 4 bases and J dropped 4 bases, with 2 bases sitting between them. Germline lookup yields CDR1 MNHEY and CDR2 SVGEGT. CDR3 nucleotides: TGTGCCAGCAGTTTATACAATGAGCAGTTCTTC. Amino acid sequence: CASSLYNEQFF.

By frequency in the sample, this clonotype is medium-sized. The chain carries TRBV18 and TRBJ2-3, with D perhaps matching TRBD1 (5 bases). Germline values: CDR1 KGHSH, CDR2 LQKENI. CDR3 length: 15 residues. The V end was cut by 2 bases, the J end by 0 bases, with 9 bases between. This CDR3 reads CASSPMTESTDTQYF. Here the CDR3 DNA reads TGTGCCAGCTCACCAATGACAGAGAGCACAGATACGCAGTATTTT.

By proportion, this clonotype is medium-sized. The CDR3 region has the DNA TGCAGCGGCAGGAGGGGAGATGAGCAGTACTTC. It translates to CSGRRGDEQYF. The J gene is TRBJ2-7, the V gene TRBV29-1, with a possible D match to TRBD2 (6 bases). The CDR3 totals 11 residues. Looked up from germline, CDR1 is SQVTM and CDR2 is ANQGSEA. V lost 7 bases and J 7 bases, leaving 14 bases between the germline ends.

This clonotype is medium-sized within its sample. The rearrangement links TRBV12-3 or TRBV12-4 to TRBJ2-3, with D uncertain. V lost 3 bases and J 0 bases, leaving 10 bases between the germline ends. The CDR3 consists of 15 residues. The CDR3 region has the DNA TGTGCCAGCAGTTTCCCCCGAACTAGCACAGATACGCAGTATTTT. Encoded protein: CASSFPRTSTDTQYF.

This clonotype is medium-sized (0.01 to 0.1%) within its sample. The genes are TRBV11-1 and TRBJ1-1; no clear D. The CDR3 runs 14 residues. Germline CDR1 reads SGHAT; CDR2 reads FQDESV (reference sequence). The V end was cut by 3 bases, the J end by 4 bases, with 12 bases between. The CDR3 bases are TGTGCCAGCAGCTTCGGCGAGGGTGGCACTGAAGCTTTCTTT. Translating it yields CASSFGEGGTEAFF.

This clonotype is medium-sized (0.01 to 0.1%) within its sample. This chain joins TRBV5-1 and TRBJ2-3; 7 bases are a match to TRBD2. Trimming took 2 bases from V and 3 from J; bases not matched to a gene: 6. The germline V gene encodes CDR1 SGHRS and CDR2 YFSETQ. CDR3 length: 15 amino acids. CDR3 DNA sequence: TGCGCCAGCAGCTTAGCGGGAATGGGAACAGATACGCAGTATTTT. It codes for CASSLAGMGTDTQYF.

This clonotype is judged medium-sized. The J gene is TRBJ2-5, the V gene TRBV3-1; 12 bases map to TRBD1. Germline values: CDR1 LGHDT, CDR2 YNNKEL (reference sequence). This CDR3 contains 17 residues. The V and J ends lost 2 bases and 6 bases, in that order; junction bases with no gene match: 10. CDR3 protein: CASSQIRDRGLGKTQYF. DNA of the CDR3: TGTGCCAGCAGCCAAATCCGGGACAGGGGGCTTGGAAAGACCCAGTACTTC.

This clonotype is classed as medium-sized. The chain links TRBV18 to TRBJ2-4, with 12 bases lining up with TRBD2. V gave up 0 bases and J gave up 11 bases; unmatched junction bases: 5. Germline V gene sequence: CDR1 KGHSH, CDR2 LQKENI. The CDR3 has 15 residues. The CDR3: CASSPPGTSGSVQYF. CDR3 DNA sequence: TGTGCCAGCTCACCACCTGGGACTAGCGGGTCCGTTCAGTACTTC.

By its share, this clonotype is medium-sized. CDR3 residues: CASSYSTGGRSTDTQYF. CDR3 coding DNA: TGTGCCAGCAGTTACTCGACAGGGGGGCGTAGCACAGATACGCAGTATTTT. J is TRBJ2-3 and V is TRBV6-5; 9 bases map to TRBD1. With V trimmed by 0 bases and J by 0 bases, 4 bases remained unmatched. Per the germline V gene, CDR1 is MNHEY and CDR2 is SVGAGI. This CDR3 contains 17 residues.

V is TRBV5-1 and J is TRBJ2-2; TRBD2 agrees at 9 bases. The CDR3 runs to 15 residues. The trim removed 2 bases at V and 4 bases at J, leaving 3 bases unmatched. Per germline, CDR1 SGHRS and CDR2 YFSETQ. CDR3: CASSFAGGPTGELFF. The CDR3 DNA is TGCGCCAGCAGCTTCGCGGGAGGGCCCACCGGGGAGCTGTTTTTT.

This clonotype ranks as medium-sized. This chain uses TRBV5-1 with TRBJ1-1, with TRBD1 matching over 8 bases. V shed 4 bases and J 1 base; nucleotides not matched to a gene: 3. In germline, CDR1 is SGHRS, CDR2 YFSETQ. The CDR3 consists of 14 residues. CDR3 DNA: TGCGCCAGCAGCAAGGGGACAGGGAACACTGAAGCTTTCTTT. As protein: CASSKGTGNTEAFF.

The chain links TRBV19 to TRBJ1-1; possible D gene TRBD1, 5 bases. The CDR3 contains 13 residues. V was clipped by 5 bases and J by 6 bases, with 13 bases between them. CDR1 and CDR2 (germline): LNHDA, SQIVND (reference sequence). The CDR3 here is CASSFNAGAEAFF. For the CDR3, the DNA is TGTGCCAGTAGTTTCAACGCGGGGGCTGAAGCTTTCTTT.

Within the sample, this clonotype is medium-sized. The chain has TRBV18 and TRBJ2-5, with 7 positions matching TRBD1. V was pared by 5 bases and J by 2 bases, with 8 bases of the junction left unmatched. This CDR3 comprises 15 residues. Germline CDR1 is KGHSH and CDR2 is LQKENI. The CDR3 sequence is CASSSLRTGQETQYF. In nucleotides, the CDR3 is TGTGCCAGCTCAAGTCTAAGGACAGGTCAAGAGACCCAGTACTTC.

By sample fraction, this clonotype is medium-sized. This sequence joins TRBV6-6 and TRBJ2-7; 10 bases agree with TRBD1. With V trimmed by 0 bases and J by 3 bases, 11 bases remained unmatched. Looked up from germline, CDR1 is MNHNY and CDR2 is SVGAGI (reference sequence). The CDR3 sequence is 18 residues long. The CDR3, as DNA: TGTGCCAGCAGTTACTCGACGGTTTGGACAGGGGGGATCTACGAGCAGTACTTC. Translation: CASSYSTVWTGGIYEQYF.

This clonotype was counted at least ten times. This chain connects TRBV7-2 to TRBJ1-3, with a possible D match to TRBD1 (5 bases). V was cut by 1 base and J by 0 bases, with 13 bases left in between. Germline-derived CDR1 and CDR2 are SGHTA and FQGNSA. This CDR3 region has 17 residues. The CDR3 nucleotides are TGTGCCAGCAGCTTAGATCGTTCCGACAGCTCTGGAAACACCATATATTTT. Translating gives CASSLDRSDSSGNTIYF.

By proportion, this clonotype is medium-sized. The rearrangement uses TRBV20-1 and TRBJ1-2; D is perhaps TRBD1 (6 bases). CDR1 and CDR2 from the germline V gene are DFQATT and SNEGSKA (reference sequence). V was trimmed by 0 bases and J by 7 bases, leaving 15 bases between them. CDR3 length: 14 residues. CDR3 coding DNA: TGCAGTGCTAGAGATGGACCCAGGGGCGGTGGCTACACCTTC. This translates into CSARDGPRGGGYTF.

This clonotype appeared many times. The genes are TRBV20-1 and TRBJ1-5, with TRBD1 as a possible D gene (5 bases). Germline CDR1 and CDR2: DFQATT and SNEGSKA (reference sequence). CDR3 length equals 15 residues. V gave up 3 bases and J gave up 1 base, with 13 bases separating them. The CDR3 DNA reads as TGCAGTGCTAGGGGGGGTGGTGGGAGCAATCAGCCCCAGCATTTT. Its protein product is CSARGGGGSNQPQHF.

This clonotype rates as medium-sized (0.01 to 0.1%). The V call is TRBV2, the J call TRBJ2-2; 9 bases map to TRBD1. Germline V gene lookup returns CDR1 SNHLY and CDR2 FYNNEI. Trimming took 3 bases from V and 3 from J; bases not matched to a gene: 2. The CDR3 loop spans 15 amino acids. CDR3 in amino acids: CASSEWTGDTGELFF. The CDR3 nucleotides are TGTGCCAGCAGTGAGTGGACAGGGGACACCGGGGAGCTGTTTTTT. Full variable domain (remainder filled in from reference TRBV2 and TRBJ2-2): EPEVTQTPSHQVTQMGQEVILRCVPISNHLYFYWYRQILGQKVEFLVSFYNNEISEKSEIFDDQFSVERPDGSNFTLKIRSTKLEDSAMYFCASSEWTGDTGELFFGEGSRLTVL.

This clonotype is deemed medium-sized (0.01 to 0.1%). V and J are TRBV6-5 and TRBJ2-7, with D tentatively TRBD2 (5 bases). Per the germline V gene, CDR1 is MNHEY and CDR2 is SVGAGI. The V end was cut by 5 bases, the J end by 3 bases, with 11 bases between. The CDR3 is 13 residues long. The CDR3 loop is CASSRLYFYEQYF. The CDR3 nucleotides read TGTGCCAGCAGTCGACTATATTTCTACGAGCAGTACTTC.